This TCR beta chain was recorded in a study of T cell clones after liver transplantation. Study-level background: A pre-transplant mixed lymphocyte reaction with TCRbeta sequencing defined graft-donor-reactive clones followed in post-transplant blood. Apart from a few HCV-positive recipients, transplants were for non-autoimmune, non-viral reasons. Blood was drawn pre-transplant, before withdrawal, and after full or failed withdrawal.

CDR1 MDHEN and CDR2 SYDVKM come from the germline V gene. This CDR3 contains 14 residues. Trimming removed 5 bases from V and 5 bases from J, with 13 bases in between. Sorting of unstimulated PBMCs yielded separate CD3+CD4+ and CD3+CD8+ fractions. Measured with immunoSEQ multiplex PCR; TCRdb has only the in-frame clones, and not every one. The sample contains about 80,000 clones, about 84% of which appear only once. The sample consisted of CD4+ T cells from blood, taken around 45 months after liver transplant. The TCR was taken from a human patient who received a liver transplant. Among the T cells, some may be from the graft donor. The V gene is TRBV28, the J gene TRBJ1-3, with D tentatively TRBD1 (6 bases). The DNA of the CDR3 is TGTGCCAGCAGTCTGGCACAGGGAAGAAACACCATATATTTT. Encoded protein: CASSLAQGRNTIYF.